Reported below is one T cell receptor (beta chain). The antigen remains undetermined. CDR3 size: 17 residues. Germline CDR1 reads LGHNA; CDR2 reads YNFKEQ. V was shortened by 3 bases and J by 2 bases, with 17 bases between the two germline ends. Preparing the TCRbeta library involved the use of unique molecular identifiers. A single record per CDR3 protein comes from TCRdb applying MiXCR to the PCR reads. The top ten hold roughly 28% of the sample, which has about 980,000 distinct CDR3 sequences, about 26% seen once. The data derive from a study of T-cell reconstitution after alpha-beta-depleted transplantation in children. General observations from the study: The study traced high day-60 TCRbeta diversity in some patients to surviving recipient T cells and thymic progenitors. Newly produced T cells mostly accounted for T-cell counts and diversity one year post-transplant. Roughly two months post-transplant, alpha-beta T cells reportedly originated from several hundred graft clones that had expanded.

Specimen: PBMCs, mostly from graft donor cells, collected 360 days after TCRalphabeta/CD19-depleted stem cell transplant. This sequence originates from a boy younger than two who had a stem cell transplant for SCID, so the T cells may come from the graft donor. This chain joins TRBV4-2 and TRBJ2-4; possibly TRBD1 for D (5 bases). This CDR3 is CASSQASFQGTKNIQYF. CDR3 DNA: TGTGCCAGCAGCCAGGCGTCCTTTCAGGGTACCAAAAACATTCAGTACTTC.